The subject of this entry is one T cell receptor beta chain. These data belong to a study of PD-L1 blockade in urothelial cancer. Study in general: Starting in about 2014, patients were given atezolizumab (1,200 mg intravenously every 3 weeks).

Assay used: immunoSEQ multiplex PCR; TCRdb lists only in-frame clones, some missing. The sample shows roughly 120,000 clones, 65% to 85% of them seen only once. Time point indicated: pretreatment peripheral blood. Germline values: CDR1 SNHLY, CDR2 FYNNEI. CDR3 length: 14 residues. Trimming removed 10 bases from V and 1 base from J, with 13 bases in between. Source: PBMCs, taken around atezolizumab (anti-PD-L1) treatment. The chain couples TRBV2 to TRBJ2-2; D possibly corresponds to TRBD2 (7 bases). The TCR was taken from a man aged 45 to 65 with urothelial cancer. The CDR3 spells CATREGGNTGELFF. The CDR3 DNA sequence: TGTGCCACGAGGGAGGGGGGGAACACCGGGGAGCTGTTTTTT. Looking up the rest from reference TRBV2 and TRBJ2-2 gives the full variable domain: EPEVTQTPSHQVTQMGQEVILRCVPISNHLYFYWYRQILGQKVEFLVSFYNNEISEKSEIFDDQFSVERPDGSNFTLKIRSTKLEDSAMYFCATREGGNTGELFFGEGSRLTVL.